The 5 T cell receptor beta chains below were found in one sample sequenced in a study of metastatic and nonmetastatic thyroid tumors (dated by TCRdb to 2018 to 2020). The method behind the library was PCR. Data came from an Illumina HiSeq 4000. In-frame beta chains were kept once TCRdb had trimmed the public reads at Q25 with fastp and called clones with MiXCR. For this sample the table gives about 25,000 clones, of which roughly 20% were detected only once. The ten top clones hold about an eighth of the sample. Before undergoing thyroid surgery, none of the patients had been given any kind of treatment. The source material was blood. The receptor source for this set is a male donor with papillary thyroid cancer or a benign thyroid nodule (not recorded which). Some clones in this sample may be carry-over from other donors' samples.

The chain combines TRBV28 with TRBJ2-6, with a possible D match to TRBD1 (5 bases). The germline CDR1 and CDR2 sequences are MDHEN and SYDVKM. The CDR3 sequence is 16 residues long. V was clipped by 11 bases and J by 4 bases, with 21 bases between them. The CDR3 protein is CAVKPLSGSGANVLTF. In nucleotides, the CDR3 is TGTGCCGTCAAACCACTGTCAGGGTCAGGGGCCAACGTCCTGACTTTC.

The chain carries TRBV9 and TRBJ1-5, with 9 positions matching TRBD1. This CDR3 has 15 residues. The V segment lost 5 bases and the J segment 3 bases; nucleotides outside the gene matches: 6. Germline CDR1 and CDR2: SGDLS and YYNGEE. CDR3 coding DNA: TGTGCCAGCAGACACGGGACAGGGTACAATCAGCCCCAGCATTTT. This encodes CASRHGTGYNQPQHF.

In this sample, this clone turned up once. An end of the junction differs from the germline gene, which may be a read error. The J gene is TRBJ2-3, the V gene TRBV9; TRBD2 matches 7 bases. This CDR3 has 17 residues. The germline gives CDR1 SGDLS, CDR2 YYNGEE. The CDR3 loop is CASSVRSGNAGKDKQYF. For the CDR3, the DNA is TGTGCCAGCAGCGTTCGGAGCGGGAATGCGGGCAAAGATAAGCAGTATTTT.

The chain carries TRBV6-2 or TRBV6-3 and TRBJ1-2, with a possible D match to TRBD1 (5 bases). Germline loops: CDR1 MNHEY, CDR2 SVGEGT. Trimming took 2 bases from V and 2 from J, leaving 15 bases between them. The CDR3 length is 16 residues. CDR3 protein: CASSYQSDKGNYGYTF. CDR3 nucleotides: TGTGCCAGCAGTTACCAGTCGGACAAGGGAAACTATGGCTACACCTTC.

The chain links TRBV15 to TRBJ2-5; D not certain. CDR1 is LNHNV, CDR2 YYDKDF, per germline (reference sequence). V shed 5 bases and J shed 5 bases, with 9 bases lying between them. This CDR3 is built from 12 residues. The CDR3: CATSPRPETQYF. The CDR3 region has the DNA TGTGCCACCAGCCCACGACCGGAGACCCAGTACTTC.